The 26 T cell receptor beta chains given below trace back to one sample, sequenced in a study. MiXCR was run by TCRdb on the RT-PCR reads, yielding one entry per CDR3 protein. The repertoire consists of about 680,000 distinct CDR3 sequences, with 12% to 15% occurring once and the leading ten covering roughly 3.6%. Sample: memory CD4+ T cells from blood. The origin of the receptors is a female donor in good health, serving as a healthy control.

This chain connects TRBV20-1 to TRBJ2-3; D is unclear. The germline CDR1 and CDR2 sequences are DFQATT and SNEGSKA (reference sequence). CDR3 length equals 12 residues. Trimming removed 4 bases from V and 3 bases from J, with 8 bases in between. The CDR3 reads CSAKLGTDTQYF. The CDR3 DNA sequence: TGCAGTGCTAAACTCGGGACAGATACGCAGTATTTT.

The rearrangement joins TRBV12-3 or TRBV12-4 to TRBJ2-7; no clear D. The CDR3 contains 13 residues. Trimming cost V 5 bases and J 2 bases, with 10 bases left between them. The CDR3 spells CASSVLQPYEQYF. CDR3 DNA: TGTGCCAGCAGTGTTTTACAGCCCTACGAGCAGTACTTC.

This clonotype was recorded a few times. V usage is TRBV24-1 and J usage is TRBJ2-1, with D maybe TRBD1 (6 bases). CDR3 length: 15 residues. Germline CDR1 KGHDR, CDR2 SFDVKD. The V and J ends lost 8 bases and 9 bases respectively, with 22 bases between them. As DNA, the CDR3 is TGTGCCACCACTAACCCTGGGCAGGGGAGTAGTGAGCAGTTCTTC. This translates into CATTNPGQGSSEQFF.

This clonotype was seen at least ten times. V is TRBV29-1 and J is TRBJ1-5; TRBD1 is a possible D gene (5 bases). In germline, CDR1 is SQVTM, CDR2 ANQGSEA. Trimming removed 0 bases at V and 9 bases at J, with 12 bases between. This CDR3 is 13 amino acids long. For the CDR3, the DNA is TGCAGCGTTGAAGAGGGAGCCCAGGGGCCCCAGCATTTT. Amino acid sequence: CSVEEGAQGPQHF. Supplemented by reference TRBV29-1 and TRBJ1-5, the full variable domain reads SAVISQKPSRDICQRGTSLTIQCQVDSQVTMMFWYRQQPGQSLTLIATANQGSEATYESGFVIDKFPISRPNLTFSTLTVSNMSPEDSSIYLCSVEEGAQGPQHFGDGTRLSIL.

The J gene is TRBJ1-1, the V gene TRBV2, with D possibly TRBD1 on 6 matching bases. The V gene's germline CDR1 is SNHLY and CDR2 FYNNEI. V was trimmed by 10 bases and J by 5 bases, leaving 26 bases between them. The CDR3 is 16 residues long. CDR3 loop: CATLEGRGTTETEAFF. As DNA, the CDR3 is TGTGCCACCTTAGAGGGTAGGGGGACCACCGAGACTGAAGCTTTCTTT.

The chain employs TRBV24-1 and TRBJ2-2; D is ambiguous. The CDR3 spans 16 residues. Between the trimmed V and J ends, which lost 2 bases and 3 bases, there was a span of 12 bases. The germline CDR1 and CDR2 sequences are KGHDR and SFDVKD. This CDR3 reads CATSDSGAPDTGELFF. As DNA, the CDR3 is TGTGCCACCAGTGATTCAGGAGCCCCGGACACCGGGGAGCTGTTTTTT.

This clonotype was recorded a few times. This chain connects TRBV11-1 to TRBJ2-7; 7 bases agree with TRBD2. CDR1 is SGHAT, CDR2 FQDESV, per germline (reference sequence). The CDR3 is 14 amino acids. Losses at the gene ends were 3 bases for V and 8 bases for J; bases not matched to a gene: 10. The CDR3 bases are TGTGCCAGCAGCTTGGCCAGCGGGAAGGGCCAGCAGTACTTC. Translating gives CASSLASGKGQQYF.

The sample holds many counts of this clonotype. The chain is built from TRBV27 and TRBJ2-3; D ambiguous. With 7 bases removed from V and 5 bases from J, the gap between germline ends came to 7 bases. Germline V gene data show CDR1 as MNHEY and CDR2 as SMNVEV (reference sequence). The CDR3 has 11 residues. DNA for the CDR3: TGTGCCAGCAAGCTCGGAGATACGCAGTATTTT. It translates to CASKLGDTQYF.

The V and J genes are TRBV20-1 and TRBJ2-3, with D unresolved. The CDR3 loop spans 12 amino acids. Germline assignment: CDR1 DFQATT and CDR2 SNEGSKA (reference sequence). Trimming took off 5 bases at V and 2 bases at J, with 8 bases between the two ends. For the CDR3, the DNA is TGCAGTGCTTCCCCTCTCACAGATACGCAGTATTTT. As protein: CSASPLTDTQYF.

This clonotype came up many times. The chain carries TRBV4-3 and TRBJ1-5, with a possible D match to TRBD1 (6 bases). The CDR3 covers 16 residues. Trimming removed 0 bases from V and 6 bases from J, with 15 bases in between. The germline gives CDR1 LGHNA, CDR2 YSLEER. CDR3 sequence reads: CASSQDRVGAGQPQHF. The CDR3 DNA reads as TGCGCCAGCAGCCAAGATAGAGTGGGGGCGGGTCAGCCCCAGCATTTT.

The chain couples TRBV7-2 to TRBJ1-2; TRBD1 is a possible D gene (5 bases). V lost 1 base and J lost 8, with 11 bases in between. Germline CDR1 and CDR2: SGHTA and FQGNSA. The CDR3 extends over 13 amino acids. CDR3 in amino acids: CASSLEGDRGYTF. The CDR3 nucleotides are TGTGCCAGCAGCTTAGAAGGGGATCGGGGCTACACCTTC. The full variable domain, in which reference TRBV7-2 and TRBJ1-2 provide the parts outside the CDR3, is GAGVSQSPSNKVTEKGKDVELRCDPISGHTALYWYRQSLGQGLEFLIYFQGNSAPDKSGLPSDRFSAERTGGSVSTLTIQRTQQEDSAVYLCASSLEGDRGYTFGSGTRLTVV.

The sample holds a few counts of this clonotype. This chain connects TRBV5-4 to TRBJ2-7; 8 nucleotides agree with TRBD1. The CDR3 spans 16 residues. Germline values: CDR1 SGHNT, CDR2 YYREEE (reference sequence). Trimming took 5 bases from V and 2 from J; bases not matched to a gene: 12. The CDR3 sequence is CASRLTDRGKAYEQYF. CDR3 DNA sequence: TGTGCCAGCAGGCTAACTGACAGGGGTAAAGCCTACGAGCAGTACTTC.

This clonotype was detected many times. The rearrangement links TRBV6-6 to TRBJ1-5, with 9 positions matching TRBD1. Looked up from germline, CDR1 is MNHNY and CDR2 is SVGAGI (reference sequence). V dropped 5 bases and J dropped 7; count of bases not matched to a gene: 6. The CDR3 runs to 14 residues. CDR3 nucleotides: TGTGCCAGCAGTCAGGGACAGGGCGCCCAGCCCCAGCATTTT. Its protein product is CASSQGQGAQPQHF.

The V gene is TRBV6-6, the J gene TRBJ2-7; perhaps TRBD2 as D (6 bases). The germline V and J ends were trimmed by 7 bases and 9 bases, with 19 bases remaining between them. Germline CDR1 and CDR2: MNHNY and SVGAGI (reference sequence). The CDR3 has 13 amino acids. CDR3 in DNA: TGTGCCAGCACCATCTCGGAGGGGATCCGGCAGTACTTC. Its translation is CASTISEGIRQYF.

This clonotype was detected only a few times. This chain joins TRBV20-1 and TRBJ1-5; a weak D match, TRBD1 (5 bases). Trimming shortened V by 2 bases and J by 6 bases, and 11 bases separated the two germline ends. There are 13 residues in the CDR3. The V gene's germline CDR1 is DFQATT and CDR2 SNEGSKA (reference sequence). CDR3 in amino acids: CSARRGRGQPQHF. CDR3 nucleotide sequence: TGCAGTGCTAGACGCGGGAGGGGTCAGCCCCAGCATTTT.

A few counts support this clonotype. The chain recombines TRBV20-1 with TRBJ1-6; 8 positions agree with TRBD1. CDR1 DFQATT and CDR2 SNEGSKA come from the germline V gene (reference sequence). This CDR3 has 16 residues. Unmatched junction bases numbered 11, after V lost 3 bases and J lost 7 bases. This CDR3 reads CSASPQGTGPNSPLHF. The CDR3 nucleotides read TGCAGTGCTAGCCCTCAAGGGACAGGTCCAAATTCACCCCTCCACTTT.

The table lists this clonotype with many counts. This CDR3 is CSASRGLAGLDEQFF. Written as DNA, the CDR3 is TGCAGTGCTAGTAGGGGACTAGCGGGGCTGGATGAGCAGTTCTTC. V is TRBV20-1 and J is TRBJ2-1; 13 positions agree with TRBD2. Losses at the gene ends were 3 bases for V and 8 bases for J; bases not matched to a gene: 7. Germline lookup yields CDR1 DFQATT and CDR2 SNEGSKA (reference sequence). CDR3 length: 15 residues.

The chain links TRBV3-1 to TRBJ2-2; TRBD2 agrees at 11 bases. V trimming: 3 bases; J trimming: 0 bases; junction bases outside the gene matches: 6. CDR3 length equals 18 residues. The V gene's germline CDR1 is LGHDT and CDR2 YNNKEL (reference sequence). CDR3 in amino acids: CASSHYGLAGPNTGELFF. CDR3 bases: TGTGCCAGCAGCCACTATGGACTAGCGGGCCCGAACACCGGGGAGCTGTTTTTT. The whole variable domain, remainder taken from reference TRBV3-1 and TRBJ2-2, is DTAVSQTPKYLVTQMGNDKSIKCEQNLGHDTMYWYKQDSKKFLKIMFSYNNKELIINETVPNRFSPKSPDKAHLNLHINSLELGDSAVYFCASSHYGLAGPNTGELFFGEGSRLTVL.

This chain uses TRBV3-1 with TRBJ2-3, with 13 bases fitting TRBD2. The V gene end was trimmed by 0 bases and the J gene end by 2 bases; junction bases not matched to a gene: 5. Per germline, CDR1 LGHDT and CDR2 YNNKEL (reference sequence). The CDR3 is 18 residues long. The CDR3 here is CASSQDGTSGTVTDTQYF. The DNA for the CDR3 is TGTGCCAGCAGCCAAGATGGGACTAGCGGGACCGTCACAGATACGCAGTATTTT.

This clonotype was recorded many times. V is TRBV10-3 and J is TRBJ2-1; 11 nucleotides line up with TRBD1. The CDR3 totals 15 residues. V lost 4 bases, J lost 9 bases, and 8 bases stayed unmatched. The V gene's germline CDR1 is ENHRY and CDR2 SYGVKD. CDR3 in amino acids: CAISAGQGENSEQFF. As DNA, the CDR3 is TGTGCCATCAGTGCGGGACAGGGGGAGAATAGTGAGCAGTTCTTC.

This chain uses TRBV3-1 with TRBJ2-1; 9 nucleotides match TRBD2. V dropped 0 bases and J dropped 8; count of bases not matched to a gene: 5. The germline CDR1 and CDR2 sequences are LGHDT and YNNKEL (reference sequence). This CDR3 region has 15 residues. The CDR3 sequence: CASSQELAGRDEQFF. DNA of the CDR3: TGTGCCAGCAGCCAAGAGCTAGCGGGACGGGATGAGCAGTTCTTC.

J is TRBJ1-5 and V is TRBV7-8, with D maybe TRBD1 (6 bases). Germline loops: CDR1 SGHVS, CDR2 FQNEAQ. The CDR3 spans 15 residues. The V end was cut by 1 base, the J end by 5 bases, with 12 bases between. The CDR3 here is CASSLVSGVDQPQHF. CDR3 sequence (DNA): TGTGCCAGCAGCTTAGTGTCAGGGGTGGATCAGCCCCAGCATTTT.

The gene calls are TRBV19 and TRBJ2-2; tentatively, D is TRBD1 (6 bases). The CDR3 totals 15 residues. The V gene lost 10 bases and the J gene lost 1 base, with 16 bases spanning the gap. The germline V gene encodes CDR1 LNHDA and CDR2 SQIVND (reference sequence). The CDR3 region is CATRTGKRNTGELFF. The CDR3 DNA is TGTGCCACTAGAACAGGGAAACGGAACACCGGGGAGCTGTTTTTT.

This clonotype has at least ten counts. The V and J genes are TRBV5-1 and TRBJ2-1, with a weak D call TRBD2 (5 bases). Germline CDR1 is SGHRS and CDR2 is YFSETQ. The CDR3 has 17 amino acids. V was clipped by 4 bases and J by 0 bases, with 17 bases between them. CDR3 sequence (DNA): TGCGCCAGCAGCATTTGGCGGGTCTCCAACTCCTACAATGAGCAGTTCTTC. It is translated as CASSIWRVSNSYNEQFF.

This clonotype was seen a few times. The rearrangement links TRBV4-3 to TRBJ1-5; D is undetermined. The CDR3 extends over 16 amino acids. Trimming took 1 base from V and 2 from J, leaving 12 bases between them. Germline V gives CDR1 LGHNA, CDR2 YSLEER. The chain's CDR3 is CASSQGYRLGNQPQHF. CDR3 DNA sequence: TGCGCCAGCAGCCAAGGCTACCGACTAGGCAATCAGCCCCAGCATTTT.

The chain links TRBV5-1 to TRBJ2-3; D may match TRBD1 or TRBD2 (6 bases each). Trimming left V 7 bases short and J 6 bases short, with 15 bases between. The CDR3 length is 13 residues. From germline, CDR1 is SGHRS and CDR2 YFSETQ. CDR3: CASGTGAIDTQYF. For the CDR3, the DNA is TGCGCCAGCGGGACGGGGGCAATTGATACGCAGTATTTT.